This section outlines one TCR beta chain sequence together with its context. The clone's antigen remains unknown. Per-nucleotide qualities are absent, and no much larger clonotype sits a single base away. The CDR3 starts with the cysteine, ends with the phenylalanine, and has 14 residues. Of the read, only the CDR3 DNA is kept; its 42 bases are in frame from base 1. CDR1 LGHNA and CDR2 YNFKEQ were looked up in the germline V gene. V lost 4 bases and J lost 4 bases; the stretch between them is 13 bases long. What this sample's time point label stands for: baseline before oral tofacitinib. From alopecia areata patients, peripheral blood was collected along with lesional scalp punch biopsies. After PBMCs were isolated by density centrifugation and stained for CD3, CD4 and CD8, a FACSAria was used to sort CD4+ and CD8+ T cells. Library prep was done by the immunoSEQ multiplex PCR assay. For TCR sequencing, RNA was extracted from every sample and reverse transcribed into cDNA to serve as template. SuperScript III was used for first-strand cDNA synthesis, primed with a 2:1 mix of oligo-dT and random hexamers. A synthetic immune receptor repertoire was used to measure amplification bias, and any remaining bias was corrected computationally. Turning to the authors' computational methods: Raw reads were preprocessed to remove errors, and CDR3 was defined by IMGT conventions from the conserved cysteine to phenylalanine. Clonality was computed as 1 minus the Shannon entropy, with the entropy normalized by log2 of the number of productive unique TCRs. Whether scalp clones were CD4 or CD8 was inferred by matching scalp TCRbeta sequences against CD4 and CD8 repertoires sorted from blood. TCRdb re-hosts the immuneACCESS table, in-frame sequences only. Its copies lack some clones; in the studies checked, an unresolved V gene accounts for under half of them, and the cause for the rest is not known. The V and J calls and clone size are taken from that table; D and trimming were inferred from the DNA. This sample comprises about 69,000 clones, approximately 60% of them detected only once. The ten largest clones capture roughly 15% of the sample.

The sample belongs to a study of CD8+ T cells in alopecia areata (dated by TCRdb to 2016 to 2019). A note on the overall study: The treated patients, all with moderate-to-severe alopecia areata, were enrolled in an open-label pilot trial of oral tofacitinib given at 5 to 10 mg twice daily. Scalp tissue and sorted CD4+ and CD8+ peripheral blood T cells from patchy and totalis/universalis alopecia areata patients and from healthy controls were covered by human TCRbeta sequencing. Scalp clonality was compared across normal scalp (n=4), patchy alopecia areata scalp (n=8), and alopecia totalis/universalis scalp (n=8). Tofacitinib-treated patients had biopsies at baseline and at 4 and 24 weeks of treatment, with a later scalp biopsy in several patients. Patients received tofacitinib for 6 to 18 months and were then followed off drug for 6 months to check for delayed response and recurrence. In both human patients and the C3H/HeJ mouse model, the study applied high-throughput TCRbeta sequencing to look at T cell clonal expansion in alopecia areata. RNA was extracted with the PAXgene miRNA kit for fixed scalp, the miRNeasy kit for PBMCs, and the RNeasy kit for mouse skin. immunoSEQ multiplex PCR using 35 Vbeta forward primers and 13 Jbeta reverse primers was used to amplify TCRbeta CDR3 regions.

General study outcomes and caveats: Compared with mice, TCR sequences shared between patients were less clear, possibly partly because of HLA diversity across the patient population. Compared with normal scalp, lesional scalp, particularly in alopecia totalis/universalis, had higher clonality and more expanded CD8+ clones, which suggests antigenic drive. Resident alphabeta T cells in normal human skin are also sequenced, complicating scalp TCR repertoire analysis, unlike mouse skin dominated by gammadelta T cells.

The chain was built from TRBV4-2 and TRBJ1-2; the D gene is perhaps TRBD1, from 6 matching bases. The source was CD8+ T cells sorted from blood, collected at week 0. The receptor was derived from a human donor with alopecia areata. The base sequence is TGTGCCAGCAGCCCGGGGGTGGACAGCTATGGCTACACCTTC. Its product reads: CASSPGVDSYGYTF.